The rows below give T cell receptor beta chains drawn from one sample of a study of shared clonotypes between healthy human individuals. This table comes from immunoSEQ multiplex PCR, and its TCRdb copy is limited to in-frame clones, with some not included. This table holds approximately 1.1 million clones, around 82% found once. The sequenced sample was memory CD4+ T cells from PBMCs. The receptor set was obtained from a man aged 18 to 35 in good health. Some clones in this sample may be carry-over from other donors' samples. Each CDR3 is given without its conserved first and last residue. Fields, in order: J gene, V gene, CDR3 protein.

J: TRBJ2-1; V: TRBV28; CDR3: ASSRSGPRLGSYNEQF
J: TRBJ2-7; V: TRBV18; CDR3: ASSPATGGDEQY
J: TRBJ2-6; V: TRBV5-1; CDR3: ASSLDVDSGANVLT
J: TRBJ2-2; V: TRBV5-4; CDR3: ASSLLGGPGELF
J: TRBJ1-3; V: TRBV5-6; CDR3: ASSLGGHSGNTIY
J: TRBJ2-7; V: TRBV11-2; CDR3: ASSPRGGVNPYEQY
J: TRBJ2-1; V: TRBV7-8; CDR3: ASSLIRANEQF
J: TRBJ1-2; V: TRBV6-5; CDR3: ASTRKGGGYT
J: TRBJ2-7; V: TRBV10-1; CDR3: ASSVISYEQY
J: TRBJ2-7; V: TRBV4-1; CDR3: ASSQDPGRKEQY
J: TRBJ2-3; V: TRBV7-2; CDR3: ASSPADTQY
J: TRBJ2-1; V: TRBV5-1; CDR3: ASSLRLAGNEQF
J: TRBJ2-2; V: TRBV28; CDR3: ATQTPLGRLAGGGTGELF
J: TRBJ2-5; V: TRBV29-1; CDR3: SAARQQETQY
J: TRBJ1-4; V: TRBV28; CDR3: ASSFWADDEKLF
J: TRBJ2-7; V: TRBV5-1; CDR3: ASSPLSGSRGEQY
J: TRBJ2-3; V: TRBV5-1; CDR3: ASSLTSGSWDTQY
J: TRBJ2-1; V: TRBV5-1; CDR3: ASSLSRLAAEQF
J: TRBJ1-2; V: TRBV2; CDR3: ASSQDRNGYT
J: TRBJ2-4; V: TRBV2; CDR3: ASNTVAKNIQY
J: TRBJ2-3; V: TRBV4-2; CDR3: ASSPYPLGTSGQSGLWDTQY
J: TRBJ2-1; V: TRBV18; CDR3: ASSPRRYNEQF
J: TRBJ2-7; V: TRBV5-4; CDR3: ASSLPGLSLYEQY
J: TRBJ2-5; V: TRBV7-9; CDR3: ASSLQGHQETQY
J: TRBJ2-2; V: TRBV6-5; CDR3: ASSYSGFGNTGELF
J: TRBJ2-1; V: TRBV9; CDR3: ASSTTPGGEQF
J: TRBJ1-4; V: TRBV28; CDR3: ASSSGGAANEKLF
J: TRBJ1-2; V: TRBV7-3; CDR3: ASSPEQGSYGYT
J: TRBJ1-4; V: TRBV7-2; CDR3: ASSLRASTNEKLF
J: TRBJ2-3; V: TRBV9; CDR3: ASSVEGFGTDTQY
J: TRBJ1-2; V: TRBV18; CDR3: ASSERGLEYT
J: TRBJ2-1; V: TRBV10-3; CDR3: ATSFRGDSYNEQF
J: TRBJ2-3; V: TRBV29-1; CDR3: SVDRGGTDTQY